This TCR beta chain comes out of a study of vaccination and CD4 T cells after COVID-19. Study overall: The convalescents comprised six males and four females, two of them Hispanic. General study points: Reactive clone data from convalescent patients indicated a median of approximately 90% appearing only post-vaccination.

A remark on this clonotype: What it binds is unknown.

The treatment here: roughly ten-day PBMC culture with coronavirus spike peptide pools or control peptides (ViraFEST assay). Negative selection enriched CD4+ T cells from cultures at roughly 10 days. With the Oncomine TCR Beta short-read assay, DNA from cultured CD4+ T cells was sequenced. The genomic DNA was obtained from cultured CD4+ T cells by extraction with the QIAamp micro DNA kit. Each CDR3 protein gets one entry after TCRdb re-called the PCR reads with MiXCR. The sample yields 15,000 to 20,000 distinct CDR3 sequences, 67% seen once. V lost 0 bases to trimming and J lost 1 base; unmatched junction nucleotides: 17. Germline V lookup: CDR1 SGHDN, CDR2 FVKESK. The CDR3 runs to 21 residues.

The clonotype was recovered from a human donor who had recovered from COVID-19. Sequenced: CD4+ T cells from blood, cultured in vitro. The chain recombines TRBV14 with TRBJ1-5; the match to TRBD1 covers 8 bases. Written as DNA, the CDR3 is TGTGCCAGCAGCCAAGATCTTGTTGGACAGGGACTTCGGGGGAGCAATCAGCCCCAGCATTTT. Amino acid sequence: CASSQDLVGQGLRGSNQPQHF. Full variable domain (outside the CDR3, taken from reference TRBV14 and TRBJ1-5): EAGVTQFPSHSVIEKGQTVTLRCDPISGHDNLYWYRRVMGKEIKFLLHFVKESKQDESGMPNNRFLAERTGGTYSTLKVQPAELEDSGVYFCASSQDLVGQGLRGSNQPQHFGDGTRLSIL.